These 25 T cell receptor beta chains were sequenced from one sample in a study of cytomegalovirus exposure and HLA in healthy donors. Sequencing used immunoSEQ multiplex PCR; TCRdb keeps in-frame clones, though not all of them. The sample holds about 220,000 clones, about 93% seen once. What was sequenced was PBMCs. The receptor source for this set is a woman between 18 and 29 years old in good health and CMV-seronegative.

The genes are TRBV6-5 and TRBJ1-5, with TRBD1 matching 7 bases. This CDR3 has 15 amino acids. Germline CDR1 is MNHEY and CDR2 is SVGAGI. V shed 6 bases and J 5 bases; nucleotides not matched to a gene: 10. This CDR3 is CASRLRRDRDQPQHF. The CDR3 DNA sequence: TGTGCCAGCAGATTACGTCGGGACAGAGATCAGCCCCAGCATTTT.

J is TRBJ1-5 and V is TRBV11-2, with TRBD1 as a possible D gene (6 bases). V gave up 3 bases and J gave up 3 bases, with 9 bases separating them. Germline values: CDR1 SGHAT, CDR2 FQNNGV. The length of the CDR3 is 14 residues. The CDR3 DNA follows: TGTGCCAGCAGCTTGGACAGCCCCAATCAGCCCCAGCATTTT. Its protein is CASSLDSPNQPQHF.

To note about this clone: The sample has other DNA sequences that encode this CDR3 too. The V and J genes are TRBV28 and TRBJ1-2; 8 bases line up with TRBD1. Losses at the gene ends were 6 bases for V and 0 bases for J; bases not matched to a gene: 9. The CDR3 consists of 16 residues. CDR1 is MDHEN and CDR2 is SYDVKM in the germline V gene. The CDR3 is CASRTGTGRANYGYTF. In nucleotides, the CDR3 is TGTGCCAGCAGGACCGGGACAGGTCGGGCTAACTATGGCTACACCTTC.

The table lists this clone with a count of one. The chain joins TRBV2 to TRBJ1-2, with TRBD1 as a possible D gene (6 bases). Germline V lookup: CDR1 SNHLY, CDR2 FYNNEI. V gave up 6 bases and J gave up 0 bases, with 8 bases separating them. This CDR3 is 13 amino acids long. The DNA for the CDR3 is TGTGCCAGCAGCGGACAGCCTAACTATGGCTACACCTTC. Protein sequence: CASSGQPNYGYTF.

The genes are TRBV11-2 and TRBJ2-4, with 10 bases identical to TRBD1. Trimming removed 4 bases from V and 1 base from J; junction bases left unmatched: 13. Looked up from germline, CDR1 is SGHAT and CDR2 is FQNNGV. This CDR3 has 19 amino acids. The CDR3 sequence: CASSSNIGTGEYAKNIQYF. As DNA, the CDR3 is TGTGCCAGCAGCTCCAACATCGGGACAGGGGAGTACGCCAAAAACATTCAGTACTTC.

The rearrangement links TRBV28 to TRBJ2-7; 7 bases match TRBD1. The CDR3 length is 14 residues. The germline gives CDR1 MDHEN, CDR2 SYDVKM. V was clipped by 5 bases and J by 6 bases; unmatched bases: 10. CDR3 sequence reads: CASSQTGPRGEQYF. CDR3 sequence (DNA): TGTGCCAGCAGTCAGACAGGGCCCCGGGGCGAGCAGTACTTC.

In this sample, this clone turned up once. The rearrangement joins TRBV30 to TRBJ2-7, with 8 bases aligning to TRBD1. The CDR3 consists of 12 residues. Germline V gene lookup returns CDR1 GTSNPN and CDR2 SVGIG (reference sequence). V dropped 7 bases and J dropped 5; count of bases not matched to a gene: 7. The CDR3 here is CASTGVTDEQYF. The CDR3 DNA reads as TGTGCCTCGACAGGGGTAACAGACGAGCAGTACTTC.

The J gene is TRBJ1-2, the V gene TRBV6-5, with a possible D match to TRBD1 (6 bases). Looked up from germline, CDR1 is MNHEY and CDR2 is SVGAGI. The CDR3 contains 13 residues. V was cut by 3 bases and J by 7 bases, with 12 bases left in between. The CDR3 sequence is CASSYKGEGGYTF. CDR3 DNA: TGTGCCAGCAGTTATAAGGGGGAGGGTGGCTACACCTTC.

The rearrangement joins TRBV6-6 to TRBJ1-2, with a weak D call TRBD1 (6 bases). Germline CDR1 is MNHNY and CDR2 is SVGAGI (reference sequence). The CDR3 totals 16 residues. V lost 5 bases and J 0 bases, leaving 16 bases between the germline ends. This CDR3 is CASSTGLLTANYGYTF. DNA for the CDR3: TGTGCCAGCAGTACAGGGTTACTAACAGCTAACTATGGCTACACCTTC.

A few counts support this clone. The genes are TRBV2 and TRBJ2-7; TRBD1 might be the D (6 bases). Trimming cost V 8 bases and J 1 base, with 12 bases left between them. The CDR3 contains 13 residues. Germline lookup yields CDR1 SNHLY and CDR2 FYNNEI. DNA of the CDR3: TGTGCCAGCGGGGGCCCGGCGTCCTACGAGCAGTACTTC. Protein product: CASGGPASYEQYF.

V usage is TRBV2 and J usage is TRBJ2-3, with TRBD1 matching 9 bases. The V and J ends lost 5 bases and 4 bases, in that order; junction bases with no gene match: 10. The CDR3 is made up of 16 amino acids. From germline, CDR1 is SNHLY and CDR2 FYNNEI. CDR3 sequence reads: CASSPPGQGMADTQYF. In DNA, the CDR3 is TGTGCCAGCAGTCCTCCGGGACAGGGTATGGCAGATACGCAGTATTTT.

The V call is TRBV10-1, the J call TRBJ2-7, with TRBD2 matching 14 bases. Germline CDR1 is WNHNN and CDR2 is SYGVQD (reference sequence). The CDR3 runs 15 residues. Trimming took 6 bases from V and 7 from J; bases not matched to a gene: 8. CDR3 amino acids: CASSMGLAGAGEQYF. Written as DNA, the CDR3 is TGCGCCAGCAGCATGGGACTAGCGGGAGCAGGTGAGCAGTACTTC.

This clone is a singleton in its sample. This chain links TRBV29-1 with TRBJ1-1; D not resolved. Deletions cut 1 base from V and 5 bases from J, with 11 bases between. The CDR3 runs to 13 residues. Germline V CDR1 and CDR2: SQVTM, ANQGSEA. CDR3 region: CSVEGPPGTEAFF. The CDR3, as DNA: TGCAGCGTTGAAGGGCCTCCGGGGACTGAAGCTTTCTTT.

This rearrangement joins TRBV5-1 to TRBJ1-2, with 9 bases matching TRBD1. The CDR3 runs 17 residues. The V and J ends lost 3 bases and 5 bases, in that order; junction bases with no gene match: 14. Germline V gene sequence: CDR1 SGHRS, CDR2 YFSETQ. In nucleotides, the CDR3 is TGCGCCAGCAGCTCCGGGACAGGGTCGACTTGGCCTTATGGCTACACCTTC. This gives the protein CASSSGTGSTWPYGYTF.

This chain's CDR3 is CASSYGAYYEQYF. DNA of the CDR3: TGTGCCAGCAGTTACGGGGCGTACTACGAGCAGTACTTC. The V gene is TRBV6-5, the J gene TRBJ2-7; a possible D gene is TRBD1 (5 bases). CDR3 length: 13 residues. CDR1 is MNHEY, CDR2 SVGAGI, per germline. V lost 2 bases and J lost 3, with 8 bases in between.

The gene calls are TRBV7-9 and TRBJ2-3; maybe TRBD1 (5 bases). CDR3 size: 15 residues. Germline V gene sequence: CDR1 SEHNR, CDR2 FQNEAQ (reference sequence). V was clipped by 3 bases and J by 0 bases, with 10 bases between them. The CDR3 protein is CASSLGRASTDTQYF. CDR3 sequence (DNA): TGTGCCAGCAGCTTGGGCAGGGCAAGCACAGATACGCAGTATTTT.

J is TRBJ2-1 and V is TRBV11-2; D remains ambiguous. CDR3 size: 13 residues. V was clipped by 2 bases and J by 6 bases, with 8 bases between them. The germline gives CDR1 SGHAT, CDR2 FQNNGV. CDR3 nucleotides: TGTGCCAGCAGCTTACCAGGTAGCAATGAGCAGTTCTTC. Amino acids: CASSLPGSNEQFF.

The genes are TRBV15 and TRBJ2-2; 8 positions agree with TRBD2. This CDR3 has 16 residues. V lost 1 base, J lost 5 bases, and 6 bases stayed unmatched. Germline-derived CDR1 and CDR2 are LNHNV and YYDKDF (reference sequence). This chain's CDR3 is CATSRAGLDLTGELFF. The CDR3 DNA reads as TGTGCCACCAGCAGAGCGGGACTAGACCTAACCGGGGAGCTGTTTTTT.

The chain joins TRBV30 to TRBJ1-6, with 8 positions matching TRBD1. This CDR3 region has 15 residues. With 8 bases clipped from V and 6 bases from J, the junction kept 12 bases outside the gene matches. Germline loops: CDR1 GTSNPN, CDR2 SVGIG (reference sequence). The CDR3 coding sequence is TGTGCCGGGGCTGACAGGGGTCTGATTAATTCACCCCTCCACTTT. The encoded protein is CAGADRGLINSPLHF.

The V and J genes are TRBV7-8 and TRBJ2-2; no definite D call. The CDR3 consists of 12 residues. The germline V gene encodes CDR1 SGHVS and CDR2 FQNEAQ. V was pared by 1 base and J by 5 bases, with 2 bases between. CDR3 DNA sequence: TGTGCCAGCAGCTTAGTAACCGGGGAGCTGTTTTTT. It specifies CASSLVTGELFF.

This sequence joins TRBV6-1 and TRBJ1-3, with TRBD1 identical over 7 bases. Germline CDR1 and CDR2: MNHNS and SASEGT. This CDR3 contains 17 residues. J was trimmed by 0 bases and V by 2 bases; bases with no gene match: 7. The CDR3, as DNA: TGTGCCAGCAGTGAACTAACAGGGGAGGTCTCTGGAAACACCATATATTTT. Amino acids: CASSELTGEVSGNTIYF.

V usage is TRBV7-9 and J usage is TRBJ2-7; D is ambiguous. Looked up from germline, CDR1 is SEHNR and CDR2 is FQNEAQ (reference sequence). The CDR3 loop spans 12 amino acids. The germline V and J ends were trimmed by 5 bases and 2 bases, with 7 bases remaining between them. CDR3 in amino acids: CASSPPTYEQYF. The DNA for the CDR3 is TGTGCCAGCAGCCCCCCTACCTACGAGCAGTACTTC. The full variable domain, rest sourced from reference TRBV7-9 and TRBJ2-7, is DTGVSQNPRHKITKRGQNVTFRCDPISEHNRLYWYRQTLGQGPEFLTYFQNEAQLEKSRLLSDRFSAERPKGSFSTLEIQRTEQGDSAMYLCASSPPTYEQYFGPGTRLTVT.

The chain employs TRBV7-6 and TRBJ1-5, with 9 bases identical to TRBD1. Trimming removed 5 bases from V and 7 bases from J; junction bases left unmatched: 9. There are 15 residues in the CDR3. Germline V gene sequence: CDR1 SGHVS, CDR2 FNYEAQ. The CDR3 loop reads CASSRGQGRGQPQHF. CDR3 nucleotide sequence: TGTGCCAGCAGCCGGGGACAGGGAAGGGGCCAGCCCCAGCATTTT. The variable domain in full, completed from reference TRBV7-6 and TRBJ1-5, reads GAGVSQSPRYKVTKRGQDVALRCDPISGHVSLYWYRQALGQGPEFLTYFNYEAQQDKSGLPNDRFSAERPEGSISTLTIQRTEQRDSAMYRCASSRGQGRGQPQHFGDGTRLSIL.

The J gene is TRBJ2-5, the V gene TRBV4-1; weak D call: TRBD1 (6 bases). With 0 bases removed from V and 5 bases from J, the gap between germline ends came to 10 bases. The CDR3 sequence is 14 residues long. Germline values: CDR1 MGHRA, CDR2 YSYEKL. As DNA, the CDR3 is TGCGCCAGCAGCCAAGACTGGGGGCGGGAGACCCAGTACTTC. Translating it yields CASSQDWGRETQYF.

The chain couples TRBV9 to TRBJ2-5; 12 nucleotides agree with TRBD2. Trimming at V came to 3 bases and at J to 4 bases, leaving 7 bases not matched to a gene. CDR1 is SGDLS, CDR2 YYNGEE, per germline. This CDR3 spans 16 amino acids. The CDR3 region has the DNA TGTGCCAGCAGCGCCCTCGGACTAGCGGGACCAGAGACCCAGTACTTC. Translating it yields CASSALGLAGPETQYF.